The 13 T cell receptor beta chains listed next were all sequenced from one sample in a study of blood T cell repertoires in COVID-19. Clones were read by immunoSEQ multiplex PCR, and TCRdb kept only the in-frame ones, dropping some. Here the sample spans 250,000 to 350,000 clones, over 75% being singletons. The sample comprised PBMCs or T cells enriched from blood (not recorded which). The receptors were gathered from a woman younger than 30 who had recovered from COVID-19.

CDR3: CASSFMSQPQHF. The CDR3 DNA reads as TGTGCCAGCAGTTTTATGAGTCAGCCCCAGCATTTT. The chain couples TRBV12-3 or TRBV12-4 to TRBJ1-5; D gene uncertain. Trimming cost V 3 bases and J 6 bases, with 6 bases left between them. The CDR3 spans 12 residues.

The gene calls are TRBV5-1 and TRBJ1-1; 7 bases are a match to TRBD1. CDR1 is SGHRS, CDR2 YFSETQ, per germline. The V and J ends lost 4 bases and 0 bases, in that order; junction bases with no gene match: 3. The CDR3 totals 14 residues. CDR3 sequence reads: CASSDGQVNTEAFF. CDR3 DNA: TGCGCCAGCAGCGACGGACAGGTGAACACTGAAGCTTTCTTT. Full variable domain (rest looked up from reference TRBV5-1 and TRBJ1-1): KAGVTQTPRYLIKTRGQQVTLSCSPISGHRSVSWYQQTPGQGLQFLFEYFSETQRNKGNFPGRFSGRQFSNSRSEMNVSTLELGDSALYLCASSDGQVNTEAFFGQGTRLTVV.

This chain joins TRBV29-1 and TRBJ2-6; D may be TRBD1 (6 bases). The germline V gene encodes CDR1 SQVTM and CDR2 ANQGSEA. This CDR3 has 13 amino acids. V gave up 7 bases and J gave up 0 bases, with 7 bases separating them. CDR3 sequence reads: CSAQGSGANVLTF. The CDR3 DNA is TGCAGCGCACAGGGCTCTGGGGCCAACGTCCTGACTTTC.

The gene calls are TRBV11-2 and TRBJ2-1, with a possible D match to TRBD2 (6 bases). The CDR3 loop spans 18 amino acids. Germline V lookup: CDR1 SGHAT, CDR2 FQNNGV. Trimming took off 5 bases at V and 4 bases at J, with 24 bases between the two ends. The CDR3 sequence is CASSPSPGPAGLYNEQFF. As DNA, the CDR3 is TGTGCCAGCAGCCCATCCCCTGGACCCGCGGGGTTATACAATGAGCAGTTCTTC.

The chain joins TRBV19 to TRBJ2-7, with a weak D call TRBD1 (5 bases). The V end was cut by 11 bases, the J end by 0 bases, with 20 bases between. CDR3 length: 15 residues. Germline CDR1 and CDR2: LNHDA and SQIVND (reference sequence). The CDR3 here is CARTLSRTNSYEQYF. CDR3 coding DNA: TGTGCCCGCACTTTGTCACGGACAAACTCCTACGAGCAGTACTTC.

The CDR3 region has the DNA TGTGCCAGCAGCCACGTGAGCGGCTGGGGCTACAATGAGCAGTTCTTC. It codes for CASSHVSGWGYNEQFF. The V gene is TRBV4-2, the J gene TRBJ2-1; D perhaps matches TRBD2 (5 bases). CDR3 length equals 16 residues. Trimming pared 3 bases from V and 3 bases from J, leaving 15 bases between. Germline assignment: CDR1 LGHNA and CDR2 YNFKEQ.

The rearrangement uses TRBV27 and TRBJ2-5; TRBD2 agrees at 9 bases. The length of the CDR3 is 13 residues. The germline V gene encodes CDR1 MNHEY and CDR2 SMNVEV (reference sequence). The V gene end was trimmed by 3 bases and the J gene end by 11 bases; junction bases not matched to a gene: 7. CDR3 bases: TGTGCCAGCAGTTTCTCTCCTAGCGGGAATCAGTACTTC. This translates into CASSFSPSGNQYF.

Concerning this clone itself: Other DNA sequences within the sample encode an identical CDR3. V gene TRBV18 combines with J gene TRBJ2-3; D remains ambiguous. V lost 0 bases and J 4 bases, leaving 5 bases between the germline ends. Germline lookup yields CDR1 KGHSH and CDR2 LQKENI. The CDR3 runs to 13 residues. CDR3 amino acids: CASSPPSADTQYF. For the CDR3, the DNA is TGTGCCAGCTCACCACCGTCCGCAGATACGCAGTATTTT. The full variable domain, in which reference TRBV18 and TRBJ2-3 provide the parts outside the CDR3, is NAGVMQNPRHLVRRRGQEARLRCSPMKGHSHVYWYRQLPEEGLKFMVYLQKENIIDESGMPKERFSAEFPKEGPSILRIQQVVRGDSAAYFCASSPPSADTQYFGPGTRLTVL.

There are a few counts of this clone. The rearrangement uses TRBV28 and TRBJ1-4, with a possible D match to TRBD1 (6 bases). The germline V gene encodes CDR1 MDHEN and CDR2 SYDVKM. The ends were cut back, 6 bases at V and 8 bases at J, with 13 bases in the middle. The CDR3 totals 13 residues. The DNA for the CDR3 is TGTGCCAGCAGCAAAACAGGGCTCGAAAAACTGTTTTTT. Protein: CASSKTGLEKLFF.

V usage is TRBV28 and J usage is TRBJ1-5; no reliable D call. The V end lost 6 bases, the J end lost 0 bases, and 30 bases lay between the germline ends. The CDR3 loop spans 21 amino acids. Germline CDR1 and CDR2: MDHEN and SYDVKM. The CDR3 protein is CASRTVRRAQSQLYSNQPQHF. The CDR3 DNA is TGTGCCAGCAGGACCGTTAGGAGGGCGCAATCCCAATTATATAGCAATCAGCCCCAGCATTTT. Full variable domain (rest looked up from reference TRBV28 and TRBJ1-5): DVKVTQSSRYLVKRTGEKVFLECVQDMDHENMFWYRQDPGLGLRLIYFSYDVKMKEKGDIPEGYSVSREKKERFSLILESASTNQTSMYLCASRTVRRAQSQLYSNQPQHFGDGTRLSIL.

The chain uses TRBV20-1 and TRBJ2-2; unclear D gene. Germline assignment: CDR1 DFQATT and CDR2 SNEGSKA (reference sequence). The CDR3 is 13 amino acids. V was cut by 3 bases and J by 1 base, with 6 bases left in between. The CDR3 DNA reads as TGCAGTGCTAGTGCATGGAACACCGGGGAGCTGTTTTTT. Its translation is CSASAWNTGELFF.

The J gene is TRBJ2-2, the V gene TRBV7-3, with TRBD2 as a possible D gene (5 bases). The CDR3 is 17 amino acids. The V end lost 4 bases, the J end lost 0 bases, and 15 bases lay between the germline ends. The germline gives CDR1 SGHTA, CDR2 FQGTGA. The CDR3 DNA reads TGTGCCAGCAGCTCCCACCCTGGCGGGTCGAACACCGGGGAGCTGTTTTTT. This sequence encodes CASSSHPGGSNTGELFF.

The chain joins TRBV30 to TRBJ1-1; the D gene is possibly TRBD1 (5 bases). Between the trimmed V and J ends, which lost 0 bases and 4 bases, there was a span of 9 bases. The CDR3 loop spans 13 amino acids. CDR1 GTSNPN and CDR2 SVGIG come from the germline V gene (reference sequence). CDR3 in DNA: TGTGCCTGGAGTGTACAGGTAGGCACTGAAGCTTTCTTT. Encoded protein: CAWSVQVGTEAFF.